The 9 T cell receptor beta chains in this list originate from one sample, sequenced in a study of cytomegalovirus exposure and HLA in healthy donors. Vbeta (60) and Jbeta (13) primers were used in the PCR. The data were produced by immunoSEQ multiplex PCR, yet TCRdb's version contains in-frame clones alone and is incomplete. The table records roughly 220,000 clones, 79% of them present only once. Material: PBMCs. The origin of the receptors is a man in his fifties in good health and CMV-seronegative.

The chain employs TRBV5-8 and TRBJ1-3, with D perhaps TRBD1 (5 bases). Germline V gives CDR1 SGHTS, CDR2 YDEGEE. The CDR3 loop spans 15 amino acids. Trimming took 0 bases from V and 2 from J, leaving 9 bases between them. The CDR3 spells CASSLEPGTGNTIYF. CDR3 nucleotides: TGTGCCAGCAGCTTGGAACCAGGGACTGGAAACACCATATATTTT.

The CDR3 here is CASSDPGQTYYGYTF. In nucleotides, the CDR3 is TGTGCCAGCAGCGACCCGGGACAGACTTACTATGGCTACACCTTC. V and J are TRBV28 and TRBJ1-2, with TRBD1 matching over 7 bases. Unmatched junction bases numbered 10, after V lost 6 bases and J lost 3 bases. The CDR3 is made up of 15 amino acids. Germline V gene sequence: CDR1 MDHEN, CDR2 SYDVKM.

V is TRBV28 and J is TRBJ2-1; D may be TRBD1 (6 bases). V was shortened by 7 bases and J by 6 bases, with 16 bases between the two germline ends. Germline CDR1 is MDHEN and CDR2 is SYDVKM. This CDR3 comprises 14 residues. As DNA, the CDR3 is TGTGCCAGCACCCTCAACCCAGGGGTCAATGAGCAGTTCTTC. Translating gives CASTLNPGVNEQFF.

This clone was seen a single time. DNA for the CDR3: TGTGCCAGTAGTACCCACGGACAGGGGCTCACTAGCACAGATACGCAGTATTTT. Residues: CASSTHGQGLTSTDTQYF. V and J are TRBV19 and TRBJ2-3, with 9 nucleotides matching TRBD1. The CDR3 has 18 residues. V lost 4 bases to trimming and J lost 0 bases; unmatched junction nucleotides: 11. Per the germline V gene, CDR1 is LNHDA and CDR2 is SQIVND (reference sequence).

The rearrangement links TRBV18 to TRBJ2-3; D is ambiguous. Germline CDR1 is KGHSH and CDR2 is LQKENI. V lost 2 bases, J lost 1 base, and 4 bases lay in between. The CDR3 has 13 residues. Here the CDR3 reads CASSPFGTDTQYF. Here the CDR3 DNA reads TGTGCCAGCTCACCATTCGGCACAGATACGCAGTATTTT.

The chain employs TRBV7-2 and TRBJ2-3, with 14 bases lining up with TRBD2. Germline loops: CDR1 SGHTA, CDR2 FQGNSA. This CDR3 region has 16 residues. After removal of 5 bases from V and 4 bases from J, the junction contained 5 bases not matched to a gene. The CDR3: CASSAGGLAGADTQYF. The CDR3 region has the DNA TGTGCCAGCAGCGCGGGGGGACTAGCGGGGGCAGATACGCAGTATTTT.

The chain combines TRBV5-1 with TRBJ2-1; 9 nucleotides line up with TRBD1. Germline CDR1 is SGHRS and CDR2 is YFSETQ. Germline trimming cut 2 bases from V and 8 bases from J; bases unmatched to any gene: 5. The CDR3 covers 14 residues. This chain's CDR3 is CASSLGTGIDEQFF. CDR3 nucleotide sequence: TGCGCCAGCAGCTTAGGGACAGGGATCGATGAGCAGTTCTTC. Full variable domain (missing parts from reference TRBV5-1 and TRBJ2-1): KAGVTQTPRYLIKTRGQQVTLSCSPISGHRSVSWYQQTPGQGLQFLFEYFSETQRNKGNFPGRFSGRQFSNSRSEMNVSTLELGDSALYLCASSLGTGIDEQFFGPGTRLTVL.

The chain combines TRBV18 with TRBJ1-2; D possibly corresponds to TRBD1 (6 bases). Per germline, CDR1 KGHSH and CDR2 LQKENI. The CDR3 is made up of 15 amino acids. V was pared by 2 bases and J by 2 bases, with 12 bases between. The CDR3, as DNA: TGTGCCAGCTCACCATCTTCGGACAGAAACTATGGCTACACCTTC. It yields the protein CASSPSSDRNYGYTF. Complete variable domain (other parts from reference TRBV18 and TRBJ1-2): NAGVMQNPRHLVRRRGQEARLRCSPMKGHSHVYWYRQLPEEGLKFMVYLQKENIIDESGMPKERFSAEFPKEGPSILRIQQVVRGDSAAYFCASSPSSDRNYGYTFGSGTRLTVV.

Here the CDR3 reads CASSLGGGQGSGYEQYF. The CDR3 nucleotides read TGTGCCAGCAGCTTAGGGGGGGGGCAGGGTTCAGGCTACGAGCAGTACTTC. The chain joins TRBV7-8 to TRBJ2-7; maybe TRBD2 (7 bases). This CDR3 is 17 amino acids long. Germline V gene lookup returns CDR1 SGHVS and CDR2 FQNEAQ. V was shortened by 1 base and J by 3 bases, with 19 bases between the two germline ends.